What follows is one T cell receptor beta chain and its context. Its antigen is undetermined. This sample was taken from a study of cytomegalovirus exposure and HLA in healthy donors. The study's findings and limits: A cluster of highly shared sequence variants was likely a sequencing artifact. The study put some 150 TCR beta chains on its list as cytomegalovirus-associated.

PCR employed 60 Vbeta and 13 Jbeta primers. Data came from immunoSEQ multiplex PCR; TCRdb stores just in-frame clones and leaves some out. The table includes around 100,000 clones, approximately 70% detected once. CDR1 MDHEN and CDR2 SYDVKM come from the germline V gene. CDR3 length: 18 residues. The V end lost 1 base, the J end lost 2 bases, and 18 bases lay between the germline ends. Nominally healthy donors were sampled, though unrecorded immune exposures were likely. Sequencing used PBMCs. The chain couples TRBV28 to TRBJ1-3; no clear D. The origin of this receptor is a woman in her forties or fifties in good health and CMV-seronegative. The CDR3 sequence is CASSLLQYSSTTGNTIYF. The CDR3 DNA is TGTGCCAGCAGTTTATTACAGTACTCTTCCACCACTGGAAACACCATATATTTT.